The 16 T cell receptor beta chains presented below share a single source sample, sequenced in a study of metastatic and nonmetastatic thyroid tumors. There were no patients who had received any treatment before thyroid surgery. From the PCR reads, TCRdb re-called clones with MiXCR. The profile shows about 33,000 clones, 15% to 20% of them singletons. The sequencing input was blood. Receptors originate from a male donor with papillary thyroid cancer or a benign thyroid nodule (not recorded which). Some clones in this sample may be carry-over from other donors' samples.

There are many counts of this clone. The J gene is TRBJ2-7, the V gene TRBV7-2; 7 bases map to TRBD1. This CDR3 is built from 15 residues. With V trimmed by 6 bases and J by 5 bases, 13 bases remained unmatched. Germline-derived CDR1 and CDR2 are SGHTA and FQGNSA. The CDR3 spells CASRLTGQEVHEQYF. As DNA, the CDR3 is TGTGCCAGCAGACTGACAGGGCAGGAGGTCCACGAGCAGTACTTC.

The chain links TRBV6-5 to TRBJ1-2, with 7 nucleotides matching TRBD1. With 5 bases clipped from V and 2 bases from J, the junction kept 5 bases outside the gene matches. Germline V gene sequence: CDR1 MNHEY, CDR2 SVGAGI. This CDR3 has 14 amino acids. In DNA, the CDR3 is TGTGCCAGCAGTAACGTCAGGGGGAACTATGGCTACACCTTC. It specifies CASSNVRGNYGYTF.

This clone is labeled as medium-sized. The chain couples TRBV6-2 or TRBV6-3 to TRBJ2-7, with TRBD2 identical over 7 bases. Trimming at V came to 2 bases and at J to 1 base, leaving 5 bases not matched to a gene. CDR3 length: 15 residues. The V gene's germline CDR1 is MNHEY and CDR2 SVGEGT. The CDR3 is CASSYQGGGSYEQYF. The CDR3 DNA sequence: TGTGCCAGCAGTTACCAGGGCGGGGGATCCTACGAGCAGTACTTC.

There are a few counts of this clone. The CDR3 region is CASSLQRSAGELFF. The CDR3 DNA is TGTGCCAGCAGCTTACAGAGAAGCGCCGGGGAGCTGTTTTTT. V usage is TRBV7-2 and J usage is TRBJ2-2; D gene uncertain. Per germline, CDR1 SGHTA and CDR2 FQGNSA. V gave up 2 bases and J gave up 6 bases, with 10 bases separating them. The length of the CDR3 is 14 residues.

The table lists this clone with many counts. The chain has TRBV20-1 and TRBJ2-4, with D possibly TRBD2 on 7 matching bases. The CDR3 covers 16 residues. The V gene's germline CDR1 is DFQATT and CDR2 SNEGSKA (reference sequence). V was trimmed by 6 bases and J by 0 bases, leaving 18 bases between them. The CDR3 loop reads CSARGGPLVAKNIQYF. The CDR3, as DNA: TGCAGTGCCCGCGGGGGCCCACTCGTAGCCAAAAACATTCAGTACTTC.

There are many counts of this clone. The chain links TRBV19 to TRBJ2-2; 7 bases fit TRBD2. The germline CDR1 and CDR2 sequences are LNHDA and SQIVND (reference sequence). Trimming at V came to 10 bases and at J to 1 base, leaving 6 bases not matched to a gene. The CDR3 runs to 14 residues. The CDR3 nucleotides read TGTGCCACCCCCGGGGAGGGGAACACCGGGGAGCTGTTTTTT. The encoded protein is CATPGEGNTGELFF.

This clone came up a few times. The V gene is TRBV7-9, the J gene TRBJ2-7, with D possibly matching TRBD2 (5 bases). Trimming pared 5 bases from V and 3 bases from J, leaving 14 bases between. The CDR3 spans 14 residues. CDR1 is SEHNR, CDR2 FQNEAQ, per germline (reference sequence). CDR3 region: CASSPQRAVYEQYF. DNA of the CDR3: TGTGCCAGCAGCCCCCAGAGGGCCGTCTACGAGCAGTACTTC.

Ten or more counts support this clone. The V call is TRBV6-1, the J call TRBJ2-3; D unclear. This CDR3 is built from 12 residues. Germline V gene data show CDR1 as MNHNS and CDR2 as SASEGT. The V gene lost 5 bases and the J gene lost 2 bases, with 5 bases spanning the gap. The CDR3 DNA reads as TGTGCCAGCAGTCCGACCACAGATACGCAGTATTTT. This gives the protein CASSPTTDTQYF.

This clone was seen a handful of times. This rearrangement joins TRBV28 to TRBJ2-1; 10 nucleotides agree with TRBD1. The V segment lost 7 bases and the J segment 5 bases; nucleotides outside the gene matches: 5. Germline CDR1 MDHEN, CDR2 SYDVKM. CDR3 length: 14 residues. CDR3 in amino acids: CASKGTGDHNEQFF. The DNA for the CDR3 is TGTGCCAGCAAAGGGACAGGGGATCACAATGAGCAGTTCTTC.

This clone was counted only a few times. The gene calls are TRBV6-1 and TRBJ1-1; 8 positions agree with TRBD1. J lost 1 base, V lost 8 bases, and 15 bases had no gene match. The CDR3 consists of 17 residues. Germline CDR1 MNHNS, CDR2 SASEGT. The CDR3 loop reads CASPRGQVVERNTEAFF. As DNA, the CDR3 is TGTGCCAGCCCTCGGGGACAGGTCGTTGAACGGAACACTGAAGCTTTCTTT.

With regard to this clone: Its ends do not fully match the called genes, so a read error is possible. The chain links TRBV27 to TRBJ2-3; D tentatively reads TRBD1 or TRBD2 (5 bases each). This CDR3 spans 14 amino acids. Germline CDR1 is MNHEY and CDR2 is SMNVEV (reference sequence). The DNA of the CDR3 is TGTACCAGCATCCACAGGTGGCCGGGGGATACGCAGTATTTT. It translates to CTSIHRWPGDTQYF.

A note on this clone: This may stem from a read error, because a much larger clone lies one nucleotide away. The J gene is TRBJ1-4, the V gene TRBV28; 8 bases align to TRBD1. The CDR3 consists of 14 residues. CDR1 is MDHEN and CDR2 is SYDVKM in the germline V gene. The ends lost 9 bases at V and 4 bases at J; junction bases unmatched: 7. The CDR3 is CASSTGGGNEKLFF. DNA for the CDR3: TGTGCCAGTAGTACAGGGGGGGGTAATGAAAAACTGTTTTTT.

In this sample, this clone turned up many times. The V call is TRBV13, the J call TRBJ2-7; D is ambiguous. This CDR3 comprises 10 residues. Looked up from germline, CDR1 is PRHDT and CDR2 is FYEKMQ (reference sequence). Trimming left V 5 bases short and J 6 bases short, with 5 bases between. As DNA, the CDR3 is TGTGCCAGCAGCCCCCCCGAGCAGTACTTC. Its protein is CASSPPEQYF.

Concerning this clone: Germline and junction disagree at one end, which may indicate a read error. This sample also contains other DNA sequences that code for the same CDR3. The chain has TRBV2 and TRBJ2-7, with D perhaps TRBD2 (6 bases). The CDR3 runs 15 residues. Germline V gene sequence: CDR1 SNHLY, CDR2 FYNNEI. For the CDR3, the DNA is TGCGCCAGCGCGAAGTCGGGAGTCCTCACCTACGAGCAGTACTTC. Encoded protein: CASAKSGVLTYEQYF. Variable domain in full (rest from reference TRBV2 and TRBJ2-7): EPEVTQTPSHQVTQMGQEVILRCVPISNHLYFYWYRQILGQKVEFLVSFYNNEISEKSEIFDDQFSVERPDGSNFTLKIRSTKLEDSAMYFCASAKSGVLTYEQYFGPGTRLTVT.

This clone was counted ten times or more. The rearrangement uses TRBV9 and TRBJ1-2; D call uncertain. The germline V gene has CDR1 SGDLS and CDR2 YYNGEE. This CDR3 is 15 amino acids long. V gave up 0 bases and J gave up 1 base, with 10 bases separating them. CDR3 region: CASSVDPYRNYGYTF. CDR3 bases: TGTGCCAGCAGCGTAGATCCCTACCGTAACTATGGCTACACCTTC.

This clone has ten or more counts. This chain joins TRBV3-1 and TRBJ1-5, with TRBD1 matching over 8 bases. CDR3 length equals 16 residues. The J segment lost 7 bases and the V segment lost 1 base, leaving 9 bases of the junction unmatched. CDR1 is LGHDT and CDR2 is YNNKEL in the germline V gene (reference sequence). DNA of the CDR3: TGTGCCAGCAGCCAAGCTGGCCAGGGGGCACGCCAGCCCCAGCATTTT. Translating gives CASSQAGQGARQPQHF.